This TCR beta chain emerged from a study of identifying expanded T cells in peripheral blood. The data were produced by immunoSEQ multiplex PCR, yet TCRdb's version contains in-frame clones alone and is incomplete. The table shows more than 85,000 clones, with around 89% occurring only once. In regard to this clone: Its target is unknown.

General study results and limits: Across healthy donors, higher total template counts meant significantly greater approximately two-week count variance.

The TCR originated in a person aged 18-70 years in good health. The source material was blood.

CDR3 protein: CASSRYRPDGWTGNGYTF. CDR3 coding DNA: TGTGCCAGCAGCCGTTATAGACCCGACGGATGGACAGGGAATGGCTACACCTTC. V and J are TRBV7-9 and TRBJ1-2; 8 bases align to TRBD1. The CDR3 totals 18 residues. V shed 5 bases and J 6 bases; nucleotides not matched to a gene: 20. In germline, CDR1 is SEHNR, CDR2 FQNEAQ (reference sequence).